The clone carrying this T cell receptor (beta chain) was seen a few times. TCRdb used MiXCR to call clones anew from the PCR reads. Altogether tens of thousands of clones are present, roughly 23% being singletons, with the ten largest covering over 55%. V shed 5 bases and J 6 bases; nucleotides not matched to a gene: 5. The CDR3 spans 15 residues. Per the germline V gene, CDR1 is LNHDA and CDR2 is SQIVND (reference sequence). The source of the sample is a study of metastatic and nonmetastatic thyroid tumors. Thyroid surgery had not been preceded by any treatment in any patient. This sequence was found in a male donor with papillary thyroid cancer or a benign thyroid nodule (not recorded which). Some clones in this sample may be carry-over from other donors' samples. The sequenced material came from blood. V gene TRBV19 combines with J gene TRBJ2-2; 11 bases fit TRBD2. CDR3 loop: CASSLAGGASGELFF. The DNA for the CDR3 is TGTGCCAGTAGTTTAGCGGGAGGGGCCTCCGGGGAGCTGTTTTTT.